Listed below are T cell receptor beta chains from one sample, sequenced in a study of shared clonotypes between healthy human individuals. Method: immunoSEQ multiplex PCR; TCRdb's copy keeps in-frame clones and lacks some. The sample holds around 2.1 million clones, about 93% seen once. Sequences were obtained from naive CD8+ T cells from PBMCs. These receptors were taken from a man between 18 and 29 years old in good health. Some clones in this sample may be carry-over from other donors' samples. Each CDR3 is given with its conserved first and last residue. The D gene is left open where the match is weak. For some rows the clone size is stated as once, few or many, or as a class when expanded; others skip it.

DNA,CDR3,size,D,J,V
TGTGCCAGCAGCCCCCGGGGGCAGGGTAGTCAAGAGACCCAGTACTTC,CASSPRGQGSQETQYF,-,-,TRBJ2-5,TRBV7-2
TGTGCCAGTGGACTAACGGGGGAAGCTTTCTTT,CASGLTGEAFF,-,-,TRBJ1-1,TRBV25-1
TGTGCCAGCAGCCCCTGGGGGGAAAAACTGTTTTTT,CASSPWGEKLFF,few,-,TRBJ1-4,TRBV7-9
TGTGCCAGCAGCGGAGGGACATTCGGCTCTGGGGCCAACGTCCTGACTTTC,CASSGGTFGSGANVLTF,-,-,TRBJ2-6,TRBV5-6
TGTGCCAGCAGCGTAGCATTAAGCGGGAGATCGGATGAGCAGTTCTTC,CASSVALSGRSDEQFF,-,TRBD2,TRBJ2-1,TRBV9
TGCGCCAGCAGCCGAGGACAGGGGATAAGTAACGAGCAGTACTTC,CASSRGQGISNEQYF,-,TRBD1,TRBJ2-7,TRBV4-1
TGTGCCAGCAGCTTAATGAGAGATACGCAGTATTTT,CASSLMRDTQYF,-,-,TRBJ2-3,TRBV7-2
TGTGCCAGCAGCAGTAGTCCAGGTGGGGGCTCCTACAATGAGCAGTTCTTC,CASSSSPGGGSYNEQFF,-,-,TRBJ2-1,TRBV9
TGTGCCAGCAGCCCCACCCTCTACGAGCAGTACTTC,CASSPTLYEQYF,few,-,TRBJ2-7,TRBV14
TGTGCCAGCAGTTGGGAAGCGGGAGGCACCGGGGAGCTGTTTTTT,CASSWEAGGTGELFF,-,TRBD2,TRBJ2-2,TRBV27
TGTGCCAGCAGCTATTACAGGGTCATGAGCAATCAGCCCCAGCATTTT,CASSYYRVMSNQPQHF,-,-,TRBJ1-5,TRBV28
TGTGCCAGCAGCGGTGGACGGGGGAGCTCCTACGAGCAGTACTTC,CASSGGRGSSYEQYF,-,-,TRBJ2-7,TRBV9
TGTGCCAGCAGTGAACGGGGCGGGATGAAGAATGAGCAGTTCTTC,CASSERGGMKNEQFF,-,-,TRBJ2-1,TRBV25-1
TGTGCCAGCAGGAACAGGGGAACTAATGAAAAACTGTTTTTT,CASRNRGTNEKLFF,-,TRBD1,TRBJ1-4,TRBV6-5
TGTGCCTCCGGGTTAGCGGGCATGTACGAGCAGTACTTC,CASGLAGMYEQYF,once,TRBD2,TRBJ2-7,TRBV7-9
TGTGCCATCAGCGGACAGTCGCGAGCGGACGAGCAGTACTTC,CAISGQSRADEQYF,once,-,TRBJ2-7,TRBV10-3
TGTGCCATCAGTGAGGACATCCTCAGGGAGCTGTTTTTT,CAISEDILRELFF,-,-,TRBJ2-2,TRBV10-3
TGCGCCAGCAGCCAGGGTCCGGTGGCCTACAATGAGCAGTTCTTC,CASSQGPVAYNEQFF,-,-,TRBJ2-1,TRBV4-1
TGTGCCAGCGGGGCCTCACCAGATACGCAGTATTTT,CASGASPDTQYF,-,-,TRBJ2-3,TRBV6-6
TGTGCCAGCAGTTTAAACAATGAGCAGTTCTTC,CASSLNNEQFF,-,-,TRBJ2-1,TRBV6-5
TGTGCCAGCAGCTTAGTGGGGGGATCTACCTACGAGCAGTACTTC,CASSLVGGSTYEQYF,-,-,TRBJ2-7,TRBV7-9
TGTGCCAGCAGTGAAAGACAGGGTGGGATCTCCTACGAGCAGTACTTC,CASSERQGGISYEQYF,-,TRBD1,TRBJ2-7,TRBV6-1
TGTGCCAGCAGCTTATCGCCGGGAGGGCCTCACACCGGGGAGCTGTTTTTT,CASSLSPGGPHTGELFF,once,TRBD2,TRBJ2-2,TRBV7-9
TGTGCCATCGGGACATGGAGCTCCTACGAGCAGTACTTC,CAIGTWSSYEQYF,-,-,TRBJ2-7,TRBV6-1